This TCR beta chain was profiled in a study of T-cell reconstitution after alpha-beta-depleted transplantation in children. A library of TCRbeta sequences, prepared with unique molecular identifiers, was generated. TCRdb analysed the PCR reads with MiXCR anew, one entry per CDR3 protein. Here the sample spans roughly 400,000 distinct CDR3 sequences, roughly 44% being singletons. V shed 3 bases and J shed 8 bases, with 14 bases lying between them. CDR3 length: 14 residues. Germline loops: CDR1 MDHEN, CDR2 SYDVKM. About this clonotype itself: Its antigen remains unknown.

Study outcomes and limitations: Expanded graft clones numbering several hundred reportedly gave rise to alpha-beta T cells about two months after transplant.

Sample: PBMCs, taken before TCRalphabeta/CD19-depleted stem cell transplant. The J gene is TRBJ1-5, the V gene TRBV28; D is possibly TRBD1 (5 bases). The TCR was taken from a girl aged 2-10 years with aplastic anemia, due to receive a stem cell transplant. CDR3 nucleotides: TGTGCCAGCAGTTTTGACAGTGGCTTAAAGCCCCAGCATTTT. Protein: CASSFDSGLKPQHF.